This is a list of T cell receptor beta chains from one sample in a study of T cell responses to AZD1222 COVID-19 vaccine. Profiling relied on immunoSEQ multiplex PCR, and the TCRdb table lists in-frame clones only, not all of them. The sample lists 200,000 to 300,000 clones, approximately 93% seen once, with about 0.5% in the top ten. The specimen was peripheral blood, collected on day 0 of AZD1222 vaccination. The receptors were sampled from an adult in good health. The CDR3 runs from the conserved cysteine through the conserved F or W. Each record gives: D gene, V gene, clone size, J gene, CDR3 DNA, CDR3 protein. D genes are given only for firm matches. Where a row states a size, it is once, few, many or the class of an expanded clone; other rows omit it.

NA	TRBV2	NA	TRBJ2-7	TGTGCCAGCAGCGCGGGACAGCTCTACGAGCAGTACTTC	CASSAGQLYEQYF
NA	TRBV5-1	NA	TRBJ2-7	TGCGCCAGCAGCCCTTCCTACGAGCAGTACTTC	CASSPSYEQYF
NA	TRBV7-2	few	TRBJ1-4	TGTGCCAGCAGCTTAGTTGAGGTTACTAATGAAAAACTGTTTTTT	CASSLVEVTNEKLFF
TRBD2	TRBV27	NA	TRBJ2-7	TGTGCCAGCAGTTTTGCGGGGGACTCCTACGAGCAGTACTTC	CASSFAGDSYEQYF
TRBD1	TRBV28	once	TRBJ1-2	TGTGCCAGCTATTCTAGACAGGGCTATGGCTACACCTTC	CASYSRQGYGYTF
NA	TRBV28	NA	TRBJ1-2	TGTGCCAGCAGTTTAATCCTAGCCGGCTACACCTTC	CASSLILAGYTF
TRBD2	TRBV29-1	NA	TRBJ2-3	TGCAGCGTTGAAGCTTGGCTAGCGGGACTCACAGATACGCAGTATTTT	CSVEAWLAGLTDTQYF
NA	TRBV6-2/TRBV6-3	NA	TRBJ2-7	TGTGCCAGCAGCCCTAGGGGTGAGCAGTACTTC	CASSPRGEQYF
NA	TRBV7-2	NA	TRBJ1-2	TGTGCCAGCAGCTTACAGGGCTCTAACTATGGCTACACCTTC	CASSLQGSNYGYTF
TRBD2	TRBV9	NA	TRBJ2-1	TGTGCCAGCAGCTCTACTAGCGGGGGGGCCGGTGAGCAGTTCTTC	CASSSTSGGAGEQFF
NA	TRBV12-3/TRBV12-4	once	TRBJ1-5	TGTGCCAGCAGTTTAGCGCGGGATCAGCCCCAGCATTTT	CASSLARDQPQHF
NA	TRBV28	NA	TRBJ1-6	TGTGCCAGCAGGACGTTATGGGGGCCGGGCTCCTATAATTCACCCCTCCACTTT	CASRTLWGPGSYNSPLHF
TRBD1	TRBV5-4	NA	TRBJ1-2	TGTGCCAGCAGCTTGAGGACAGGGACATCTAACTATGGCTACACCTTC	CASSLRTGTSNYGYTF
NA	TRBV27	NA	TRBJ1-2	TGTGCCAGCAGTTTGAGGGCAGGGTTTAACTATGGCTACACCTTC	CASSLRAGFNYGYTF
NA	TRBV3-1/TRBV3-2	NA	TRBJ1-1	TGTGCCAGCAGCCCGCTGGGGGCGGACACTGAAGCTTTCTTT	CASSPLGADTEAFF
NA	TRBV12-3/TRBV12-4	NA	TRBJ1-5	TGTGCCAGCAGTTTAGGGGGCAGCCAGCATTTT	CASSLGGSQHF
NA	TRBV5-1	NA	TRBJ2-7	TGCGCCAGCTCTAACAGGGACACCAGTTACGAGCAGTACTTC	CASSNRDTSYEQYF
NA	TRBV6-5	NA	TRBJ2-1	TGTGCCAGCAGTTACACGGCGGGATTCTACAATGAGCAGTTCTTC	CASSYTAGFYNEQFF
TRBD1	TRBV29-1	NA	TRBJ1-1	TGCAGCGTCCCAGGGGGGACTGAAGCTTTCTTT	CSVPGGTEAFF
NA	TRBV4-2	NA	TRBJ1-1	TGTGCCAGCAGCCGCTCCCCGGGGAACACTGAAGCTTTCTTT	CASSRSPGNTEAFF
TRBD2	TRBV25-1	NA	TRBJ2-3	TGTGCCAGCAGGACAGCGGGGGAGTCATACACAGATACGCAGTATTTT	CASRTAGESYTDTQYF
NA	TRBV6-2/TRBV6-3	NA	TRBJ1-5	TGTGCCAGCAGTGCCCCTCCCGGCGGGCCCCAGCATTTT	CASSAPPGGPQHF
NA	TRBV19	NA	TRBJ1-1	TGTGCCAGTAGTATGTCACAGGGTAGGGACACTGAAGCTTTCTTT	CASSMSQGRDTEAFF
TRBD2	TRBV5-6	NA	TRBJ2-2	TGTGCCAGCAGCCCCACTAGCGGGGACACCGGGGAGCTGTTTTTT	CASSPTSGDTGELFF
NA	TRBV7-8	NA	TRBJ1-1	TGTGCCAGCAGCCGCCCTGGTCCCGCGGCTGAAGCTTTCTTT	CASSRPGPAAEAFF
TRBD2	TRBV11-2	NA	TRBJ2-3	TGTGCCAGCAGCTCTAATCGCGGGGGGGCTGCGAGCACAGATACGCAGTATTTT	CASSSNRGGAASTDTQYF
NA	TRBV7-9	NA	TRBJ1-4	TGTGCCAGCAGCTTAGATGGGAGGGCCACCTATAATGAAAAACTGTTTTTT	CASSLDGRATYNEKLFF
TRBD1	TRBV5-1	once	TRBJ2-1	TGCGCCAGCAGCCTAGAGGGACAGGGGTGGCATGAGCAGTTCTTC	CASSLEGQGWHEQFF
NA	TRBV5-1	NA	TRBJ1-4	TGCGCCAGCACCCCGGGCGGGACCTATAATGAAAAACTGTTTTTT	CASTPGGTYNEKLFF
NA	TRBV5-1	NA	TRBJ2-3	TGCGCCAGCAGCTTAAGGGAACGGGAGAGGTATAATACGCAGTATTTT	CASSLRERERYNTQYF
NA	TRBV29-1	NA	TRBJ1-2	TGCAGCGTTGCCATGGGGGGTAACTATGGCTACACCTTC	CSVAMGGNYGYTF
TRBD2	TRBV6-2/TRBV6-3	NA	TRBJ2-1	TGTGCCAGCAGTTACTCGATAGCGGGAGGCTCCTCCTACAATGAGCAGTTCTTC	CASSYSIAGGSSYNEQFF
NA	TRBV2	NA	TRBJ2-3	TGTGCCCGCTCCTCCCGGGAGCAGATAGGGCAGTATTTT	CARSSREQIGQYF
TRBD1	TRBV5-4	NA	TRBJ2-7	TGTGCCAGCAGCGCCGGCCCGGACAGGGTGGGGGAGCAGTACTTC	CASSAGPDRVGEQYF
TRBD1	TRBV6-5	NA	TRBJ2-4	TGTGCCAGCAGTTACTCGGGACAGCTAGCCAAAAACATTCAGTACTTC	CASSYSGQLAKNIQYF